The entry below gives a single T cell receptor beta chain sequence along with its context. The data are from a study of regulatory T cells in long-lasting Graves disease. Time point indicated: persistent/refractory GD, antithyroid drugs over 5 years with positive TRAb. RNA isolated from PBMCs was used to make the TCR library. According to the study, TCR beta libraries were built with iRepertoire HTBI primers and CDR3-region Arm-PCR. TCRdb re-derived calls from the multiplex PCR reads in MiXCR, one entry per CDR3 protein. Of 400,000 to 500,000 distinct CDR3 sequences listed, 21% are singletons. V dropped 2 bases and J dropped 2; count of bases not matched to a gene: 6. CDR1 is SEHNR and CDR2 is FQNEAQ in the germline V gene (reference sequence). CDR3 length equals 17 residues.

The TCR originated in a female donor with Graves disease. The chain uses TRBV7-9 and TRBJ2-1; TRBD2 matches at 10 bases. The material was peripheral blood mononuclear cells (PBMCs), obtained when the disease was refractory, from a patient treated with antithyroid drugs. The CDR3 region is CASSLLAGETPYNEQFF. CDR3 DNA sequence: TGTGCCAGCAGCTTACTAGCGGGAGAAACCCCCTACAATGAGCAGTTCTTC.